A single T cell receptor (beta chain) is shown here with its context. Its antigen remains unidentified. These data come from a study of TIL therapy for anti-PD-1-resistant metastatic lung cancer. Study overall: Tumors carried a median about 1.6 non-synonymous mutations per megabase. Study-wide points: TIL clonotype persistence in blood showed no apparent association with response.

Sequencing used immunoSEQ v3. Produced via immunoSEQ multiplex PCR; TCRdb's table is partial and in-frame only. There are 18,000 or so clones in the sample; 83% occur only once, and around 2.2% lies in the top ten. Noted time point: pre-treatment sample, taken before nivolumab and TIL therapy. The sample in question was blood, obtained at baseline. This sequence was found in a person between 30 and 80 years old with non-small cell lung cancer.

CDR3 sequence (DNA): TGTGCCAGCTCACCACCGAACGGACAGGGAAACACTGAAGCTTTCTTT. Translation: CASSPPNGQGNTEAFF. The V call is TRBV18, the J call TRBJ1-1, with 8 bases aligning to TRBD1. This CDR3 has 16 amino acids. Germline assignment: CDR1 KGHSH and CDR2 LQKENI. The V and J ends lost 0 bases and 2 bases, in that order; junction bases with no gene match: 5.